Below, 5 T cell receptor beta chains from the same sample are listed, as sequenced in a study of T-cell reconstitution after alpha-beta-depleted transplantation in children. Unique molecular identifiers were incorporated when the TCRbeta library was constructed. TCRdb independently ran MiXCR on the PCR reads; one entry per CDR3 protein. This sample has around 240,000 distinct CDR3 sequences; approximately 9.9% occur once, and the top ten carry approximately 4.7%. The sequences come from PBMCs from the stem cell graft donor, collected from the stem cell graft. The receptors come from a human donor who donated a stem cell graft to a child with SCID.

This clonotype was detected ten times or more. The chain employs TRBV5-1 and TRBJ1-1; D gene ambiguous. This CDR3 is 15 amino acids long. Trimming stripped 0 bases from V and 0 bases from J, with 9 bases between. Germline V gene data show CDR1 as SGHRS and CDR2 as YFSETQ. The CDR3 loop is CASSLEWRLNTEAFF. The CDR3 DNA follows: TGCGCCAGCAGCTTGGAGTGGCGTTTGAACACTGAAGCTTTCTTT. Full variable domain (outside the CDR3, taken from reference TRBV5-1 and TRBJ1-1): KAGVTQTPRYLIKTRGQQVTLSCSPISGHRSVSWYQQTPGQGLQFLFEYFSETQRNKGNFPGRFSGRQFSNSRSEMNVSTLELGDSALYLCASSLEWRLNTEAFFGQGTRLTVV.

This clonotype occurred many times. CDR3 nucleotide sequence: TGCAGCGTTGAGAGCACTGAAGCTTTCTTT. This translates into CSVESTEAFF. The chain combines TRBV29-1 with TRBJ1-1; no clear D gene. The germline gives CDR1 SQVTM, CDR2 ANQGSEA. CDR3 length: 10 residues. V gave up 3 bases and J gave up 4 bases, with 3 bases separating them.

This clonotype was detected ten times or more. This chain connects TRBV6-5 to TRBJ2-2; D is possibly TRBD2 (5 bases). CDR1 and CDR2 (germline): MNHEY, SVGAGI. The CDR3 is 14 amino acids. The ends were cut back, 2 bases at V and 3 bases at J, with 7 bases in the middle. CDR3 nucleotide sequence: TGTGCCAGCAGTTACCGGGGTGACACCGGGGAGCTGTTTTTT. Translated: CASSYRGDTGELFF.

This clonotype was detected ten times or more. The CDR3 region has the DNA TGTGCCAGCAGCTTAGAGGGGCGTGGGGGACTGTTTTTT. Translated, it gives CASSLEGRGGLFF. The rearrangement joins TRBV7-8 to TRBJ1-4; D possibly corresponds to TRBD1 (5 bases). The CDR3 spans 13 residues. Trimming took off 1 base at V and 13 bases at J, with 13 bases between the two ends. Germline CDR1 SGHVS, CDR2 FQNEAQ.

The chain joins TRBV3-1 to TRBJ1-1; D gene unclear. The V gene's germline CDR1 is LGHDT and CDR2 YNNKEL (reference sequence). The length of the CDR3 is 14 residues. The V gene lost 4 bases and the J gene lost 6 bases, with 15 bases spanning the gap. The CDR3 DNA follows: TGTGCCAGCAGCCCGGAAGACGATTTACCTGAAGCTTTCTTT. This codes for CASSPEDDLPEAFF.